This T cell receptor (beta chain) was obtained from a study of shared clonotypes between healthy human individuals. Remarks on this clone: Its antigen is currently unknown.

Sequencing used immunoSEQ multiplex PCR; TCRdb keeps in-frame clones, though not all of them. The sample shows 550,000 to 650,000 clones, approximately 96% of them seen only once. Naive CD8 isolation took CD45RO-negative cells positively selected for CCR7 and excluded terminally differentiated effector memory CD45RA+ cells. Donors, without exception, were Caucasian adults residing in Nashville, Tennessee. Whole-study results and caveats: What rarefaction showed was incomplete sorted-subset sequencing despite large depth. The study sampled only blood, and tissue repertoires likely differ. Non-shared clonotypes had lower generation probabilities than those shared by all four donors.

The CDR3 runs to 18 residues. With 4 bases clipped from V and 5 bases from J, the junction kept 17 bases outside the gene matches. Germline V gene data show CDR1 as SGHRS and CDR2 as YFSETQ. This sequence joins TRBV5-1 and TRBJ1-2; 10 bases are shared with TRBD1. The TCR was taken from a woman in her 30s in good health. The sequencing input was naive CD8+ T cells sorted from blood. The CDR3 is CASSPGTGAAVEGYGYTF. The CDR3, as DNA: TGCGCCAGCAGCCCAGGGACAGGGGCCGCCGTAGAGGGGTATGGCTACACCTTC. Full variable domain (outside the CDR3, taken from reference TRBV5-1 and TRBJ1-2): KAGVTQTPRYLIKTRGQQVTLSCSPISGHRSVSWYQQTPGQGLQFLFEYFSETQRNKGNFPGRFSGRQFSNSRSEMNVSTLELGDSALYLCASSPGTGAAVEGYGYTFGSGTRLTVV.